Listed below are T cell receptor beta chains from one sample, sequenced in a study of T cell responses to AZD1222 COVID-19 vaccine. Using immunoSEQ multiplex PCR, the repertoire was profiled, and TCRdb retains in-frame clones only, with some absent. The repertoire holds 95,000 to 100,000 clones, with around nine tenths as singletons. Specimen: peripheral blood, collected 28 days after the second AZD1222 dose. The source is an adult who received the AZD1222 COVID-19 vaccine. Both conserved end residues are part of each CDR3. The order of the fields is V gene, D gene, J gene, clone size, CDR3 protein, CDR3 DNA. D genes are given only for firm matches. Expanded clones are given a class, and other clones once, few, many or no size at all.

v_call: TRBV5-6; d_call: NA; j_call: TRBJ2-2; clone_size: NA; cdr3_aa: CASSLDRRNTGELFF; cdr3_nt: TGTGCCAGCAGCTTGGACAGGAGGAACACCGGGGAGCTGTTTTTT
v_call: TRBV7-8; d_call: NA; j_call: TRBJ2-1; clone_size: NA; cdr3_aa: CASSLAGTSSYNEQFF; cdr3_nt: TGTGCCAGCAGCTTAGCGGGAACTTCCTCCTACAATGAGCAGTTCTTC
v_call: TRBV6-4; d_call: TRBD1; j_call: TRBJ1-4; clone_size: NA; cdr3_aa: CASSGYRGVGEKLFF; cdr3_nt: TGTGCCAGCAGTGGCTACAGGGGGGTCGGTGAAAAACTGTTTTTT
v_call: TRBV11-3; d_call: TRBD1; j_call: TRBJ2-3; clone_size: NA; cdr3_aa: CASSFTGVPDTQYF; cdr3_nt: TGTGCCAGCAGCTTCACAGGGGTGCCAGATACGCAGTATTTT
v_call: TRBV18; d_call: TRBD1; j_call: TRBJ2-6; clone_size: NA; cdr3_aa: CASSPGTVHSSGANVLTF; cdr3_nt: TGTGCCAGCTCACCCGGGACAGTACACAGCTCTGGGGCCAACGTCCTGACTTTC
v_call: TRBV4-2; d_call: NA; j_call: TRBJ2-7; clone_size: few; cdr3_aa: CASSQVLSGDGSSGEQYF; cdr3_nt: TGTGCCAGCAGCCAAGTATTGAGTGGCGACGGGAGTTCCGGCGAGCAGTACTTC
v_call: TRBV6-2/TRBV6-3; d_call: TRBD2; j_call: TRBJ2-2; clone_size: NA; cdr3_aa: CASSYSASGYTGELFF; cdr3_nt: TGTGCCAGCAGTTACTCGGCTAGCGGGTACACCGGGGAGCTGTTTTTT
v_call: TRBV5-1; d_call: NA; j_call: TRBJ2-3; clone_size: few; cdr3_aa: CASSRVTGPLYTDTQYF; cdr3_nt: TGCGCCAGCAGCAGAGTAACAGGCCCTCTCTACACAGATACGCAGTATTTT
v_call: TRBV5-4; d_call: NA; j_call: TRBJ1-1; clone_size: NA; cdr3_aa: CASSSSGWTEAFF; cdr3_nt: TGTGCCAGCAGCTCCTCTGGATGGACTGAAGCTTTCTTT
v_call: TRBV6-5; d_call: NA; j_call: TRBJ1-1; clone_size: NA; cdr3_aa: CASTFQRNTEAFF; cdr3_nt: TGTGCCAGCACCTTTCAGAGGAACACTGAAGCTTTCTTT
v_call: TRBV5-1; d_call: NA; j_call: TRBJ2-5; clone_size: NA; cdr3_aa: CASSFGGSGAQETQYF; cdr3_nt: TGCGCCAGCAGCTTTGGAGGTTCAGGGGCCCAAGAGACCCAGTACTTC
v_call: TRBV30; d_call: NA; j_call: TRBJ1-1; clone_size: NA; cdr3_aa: CAWSVSEAFF; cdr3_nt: TGTGCCTGGAGTGTCTCTGAAGCTTTCTTT
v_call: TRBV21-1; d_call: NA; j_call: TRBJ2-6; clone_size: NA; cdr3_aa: CASSTYWGQPFSSGANVLTF; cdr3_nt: TGTGCCAGCAGCACCTATTGGGGACAGCCGTTTTCCTCTGGGGCCAACGTCCTGACTTTC
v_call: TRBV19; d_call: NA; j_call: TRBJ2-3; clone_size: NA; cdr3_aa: CASSRLPSTDTQYF; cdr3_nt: TGTGCCAGTAGTCGGCTCCCTAGCACAGATACGCAGTATTTT
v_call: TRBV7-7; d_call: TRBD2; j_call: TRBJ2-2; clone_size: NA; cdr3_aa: CASSRLGAGVVIAGELFF; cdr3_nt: TGTGCCAGCAGCCGCCTCGGAGCGGGAGTGGTAATAGCCGGGGAGCTGTTTTTT
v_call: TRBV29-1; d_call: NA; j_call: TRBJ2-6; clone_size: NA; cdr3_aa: CSVGVSGANVLTF; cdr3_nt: TGCAGCGTTGGAGTATCCGGGGCCAACGTCCTGACTTTC
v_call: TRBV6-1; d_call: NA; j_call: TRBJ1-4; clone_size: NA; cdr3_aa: CASSELPPEGVEKLFF; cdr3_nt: TGTGCCAGCAGTGAGCTCCCCCCAGAGGGGGTTGAAAAACTGTTTTTT
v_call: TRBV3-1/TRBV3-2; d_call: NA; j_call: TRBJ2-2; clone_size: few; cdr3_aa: CASSQGSNTGELFF; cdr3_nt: TGTGCCAGCAGCCAGGGTTCCAACACCGGGGAGCTGTTTTTT
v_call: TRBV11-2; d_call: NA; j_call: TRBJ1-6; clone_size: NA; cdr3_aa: CASSLSSRSPLHF; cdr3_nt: TGTGCCAGCAGCTTATCCTCACGTTCACCCCTCCACTTT
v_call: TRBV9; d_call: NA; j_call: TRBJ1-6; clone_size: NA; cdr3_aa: CASSVRDRGNNSPLHF; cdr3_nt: TGTGCCAGCAGCGTGCGGGACCGCGGGAATAATTCACCCCTCCACTTT
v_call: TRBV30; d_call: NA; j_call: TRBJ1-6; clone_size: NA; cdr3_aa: CAWSLGPYNSPLHF; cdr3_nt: TGTGCCTGGAGTTTGGGTCCTTATAATTCACCCCTCCACTTT
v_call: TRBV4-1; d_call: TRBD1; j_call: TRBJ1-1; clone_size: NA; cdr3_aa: CASSQEQGGWTEAFF; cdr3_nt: TGCGCCAGCAGCCAGGAACAGGGGGGTTGGACTGAAGCTTTCTTT
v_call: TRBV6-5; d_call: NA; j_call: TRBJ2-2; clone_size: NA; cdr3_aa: CASSYSQGSGELFF; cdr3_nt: TGTGCCAGCAGTTACTCCCAGGGGTCCGGGGAGCTGTTTTTT
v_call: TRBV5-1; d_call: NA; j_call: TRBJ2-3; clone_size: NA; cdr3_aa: CASSPGSVSTDTQYF; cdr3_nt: TGCGCCAGCAGCCCCGGAAGCGTTAGCACAGATACGCAGTATTTT
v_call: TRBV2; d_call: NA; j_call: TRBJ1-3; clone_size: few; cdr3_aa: CASRTGRNSGNTIYF; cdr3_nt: TGTGCCAGCAGGACGGGACGGAACTCTGGAAACACCATATATTTT
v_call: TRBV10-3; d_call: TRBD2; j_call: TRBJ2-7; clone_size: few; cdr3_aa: CAIMGTSGAYEQYF; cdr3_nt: TGTGCCATCATGGGGACTAGCGGGGCCTACGAGCAGTACTTC
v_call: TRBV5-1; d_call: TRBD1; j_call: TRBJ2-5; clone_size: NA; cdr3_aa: CATRNDPGQGQETQYF; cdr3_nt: TGCGCCACCAGAAACGATCCGGGACAGGGACAAGAGACCCAGTACTTC
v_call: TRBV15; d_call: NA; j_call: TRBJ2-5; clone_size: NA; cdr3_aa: CATSTRDRIRQETQYF; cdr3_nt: TGTGCCACCAGCACACGTGACAGGATCCGTCAAGAGACCCAGTACTTC
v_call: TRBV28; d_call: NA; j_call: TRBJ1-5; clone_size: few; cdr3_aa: CASGTTRGRGSNQPQHF; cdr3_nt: TGTGCCAGCGGTACCACCCGGGGAAGGGGTAGCAATCAGCCCCAGCATTTT
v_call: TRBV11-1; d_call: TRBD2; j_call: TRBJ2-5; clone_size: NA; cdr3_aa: CASSSNKGTSPETQYF; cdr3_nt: TGTGCCAGCAGCTCAAATAAGGGGACTAGCCCGGAGACCCAGTACTTC
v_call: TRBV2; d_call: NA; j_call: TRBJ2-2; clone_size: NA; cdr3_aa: CASVDYGNTGELFF; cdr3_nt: TGTGCCAGCGTCGATTACGGGAACACCGGGGAGCTGTTTTTT
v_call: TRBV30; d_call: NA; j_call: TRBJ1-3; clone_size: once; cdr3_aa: CAWSRVRNSGNTIYF; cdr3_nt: TGTGCCTGGAGTCGGGTCAGAAACTCTGGAAACACCATATATTTT
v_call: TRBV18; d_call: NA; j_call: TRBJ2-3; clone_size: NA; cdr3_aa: CASSPDLGGDTQYF; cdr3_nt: TGTGCCAGCTCACCCGACTTGGGGGGAGATACGCAGTATTTT
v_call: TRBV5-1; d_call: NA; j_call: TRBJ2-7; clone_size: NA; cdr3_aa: CASSSLPGTTKSEQYF; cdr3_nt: TGCGCCAGCAGCTCCCTCCCAGGGACAACTAAGAGCGAGCAGTACTTC
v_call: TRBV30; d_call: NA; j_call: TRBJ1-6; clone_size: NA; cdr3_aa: CAWSPRGTDSPLHF; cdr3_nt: TGTGCCTGGAGTCCCCGGGGGACGGATTCACCCCTCCACTTT
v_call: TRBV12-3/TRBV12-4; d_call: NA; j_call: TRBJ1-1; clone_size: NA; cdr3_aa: CASSRTVDAFF; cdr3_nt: TGTGCCAGCAGTCGGACAGTAGACGCTTTCTTT
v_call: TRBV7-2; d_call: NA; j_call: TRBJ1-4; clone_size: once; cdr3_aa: CASSQGRGNEKLFF; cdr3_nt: TGTGCCAGCAGCCAGGGGAGGGGTAATGAAAAACTGTTTTTT
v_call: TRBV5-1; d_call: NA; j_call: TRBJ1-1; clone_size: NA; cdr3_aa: CASSLLGNTEAFF; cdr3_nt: TGCGCCAGCAGCTTGTTAGGGAACACTGAAGCTTTCTTT
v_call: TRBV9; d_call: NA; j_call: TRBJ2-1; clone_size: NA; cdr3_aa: CASSVDSREQFF; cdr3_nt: TGTGCCAGCAGCGTAGATTCGCGGGAGCAGTTCTTC
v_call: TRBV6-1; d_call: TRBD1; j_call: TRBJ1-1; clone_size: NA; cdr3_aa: CASSEDRDRMAFF; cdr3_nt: TGTGCCAGCAGCGAAGACAGGGACAGGATGGCTTTCTTT
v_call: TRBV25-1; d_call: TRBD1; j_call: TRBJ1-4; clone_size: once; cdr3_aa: CASSDPGGPNEKLFF; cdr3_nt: TGTGCCAGCTCTGATCCAGGGGGCCCTAATGAAAAACTGTTTTTT
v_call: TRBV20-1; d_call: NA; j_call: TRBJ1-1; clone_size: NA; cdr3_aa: CSAIEGKMNTEAFF; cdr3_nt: TGCAGTGCTATTGAAGGAAAAATGAACACTGAAGCTTTCTTT
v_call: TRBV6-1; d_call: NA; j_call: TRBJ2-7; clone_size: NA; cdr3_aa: CASSEEGREQYF; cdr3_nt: TGTGCCAGCAGTGAAGAGGGTCGAGAGCAGTACTTC
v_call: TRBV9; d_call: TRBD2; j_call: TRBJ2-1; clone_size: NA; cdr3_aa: CASSQSGRAIYEQFF; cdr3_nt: TGTGCCAGCAGCCAAAGCGGGAGGGCCATCTATGAGCAGTTCTTC
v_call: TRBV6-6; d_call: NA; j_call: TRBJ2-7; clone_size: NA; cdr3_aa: CASSYAEGEQYF; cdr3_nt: TGTGCCAGCAGTTACGCGGAGGGCGAGCAGTACTTC
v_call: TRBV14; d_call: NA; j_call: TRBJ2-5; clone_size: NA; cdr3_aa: CASSQGREAATTQYF; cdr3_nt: TGTGCCAGCAGCCAAGGCAGGGAGGCGGCTACGACCCAGTACTTC